A single sample is the source of the 28 T cell receptor beta chains below, sequenced in a study of blood T cell repertoires in COVID-19. Assay used: immunoSEQ multiplex PCR; TCRdb lists only in-frame clones, some missing. The table has fewer than 200,000 clones, roughly 82% seen once; the top ten hold 7%. Sequencing was carried out using peripheral blood. These receptors were obtained from a woman aged 40 to 50 with COVID-19, enrolled during active disease.

This clone has more than one count but fewer than ten. V and J are TRBV5-5 and TRBJ1-1; TRBD1 is a possible D gene (6 bases). Germline V gene data show CDR1 as SGHKS and CDR2 as YYEKEE (reference sequence). This CDR3 has 15 residues. Deletions cut 4 bases from V and 6 bases from J, with 19 bases between. CDR3 region: CASSAPDRSGSEAFF. The DNA of the CDR3 is TGTGCCAGCAGCGCCCCGGACAGAAGCGGCTCTGAAGCTTTCTTT. Filled out from reference TRBV5-5 and TRBJ1-1, the complete variable domain reads DAGVTQSPTHLIKTRGQQVTLRCSPISGHKSVSWYQQVLGQGPQFIFQYYEKEERGRGNFPDRFSARQFPNYSSELNVNALLLGDSALYLCASSAPDRSGSEAFFGQGTRLTVV.

The CDR3 reads CASSPGTGGSYEQYF. The CDR3 nucleotides read TGTGCCAGCAGCCCCGGGACAGGGGGCAGCTACGAGCAGTACTTC. The V and J genes are TRBV9 and TRBJ2-7; 12 bases agree with TRBD1. Trimming took 4 bases from V and 3 from J; bases not matched to a gene: 5. Germline lookup yields CDR1 SGDLS and CDR2 YYNGEE. This CDR3 spans 15 amino acids.

The chain recombines TRBV2 with TRBJ2-5, with 11 bases lining up with TRBD2. Germline CDR1 reads SNHLY; CDR2 reads FYNNEI. This CDR3 region has 14 residues. J gave up 7 bases and V 7 bases, and 8 bases lay outside the gene matches. The CDR3 bases are TGTGCCAGCAACTTAGCGGGAGGGGCGTGGACCCAGTACTTC. Its protein is CASNLAGGAWTQYF. Drawing the rest from reference TRBV2 and TRBJ2-5, the complete variable domain is EPEVTQTPSHQVTQMGQEVILRCVPISNHLYFYWYRQILGQKVEFLVSFYNNEISEKSEIFDDQFSVERPDGSNFTLKIRSTKLEDSAMYFCASNLAGGAWTQYFGPGTRLLVL.

The chain carries TRBV2 and TRBJ2-7, with D perhaps matching TRBD2 (5 bases). V shed 7 bases and J shed 3 bases, with 13 bases lying between them. Germline V gives CDR1 SNHLY, CDR2 FYNNEI. The CDR3 loop spans 13 amino acids. CDR3 in DNA: TGTGCCAGCACCAAACTTGCGGGCTACGAGCAGTACTTC. It yields the protein CASTKLAGYEQYF.

The chain is built from TRBV27 and TRBJ2-3, with 11 bases fitting TRBD2. J lost 5 bases, V lost 4 bases, and 11 bases had no gene match. The germline V gene has CDR1 MNHEY and CDR2 SMNVEV (reference sequence). The CDR3 has 17 residues. The CDR3 region has the DNA TGTGCCAGCAGTTGGTCAATGGGACTAGCGGTTCGAGATACGCAGTATTTT. It is translated as CASSWSMGLAVRDTQYF.

The DNA for the CDR3 is TGTGCCAGCAGCCCGGGACATCCCATCTCCTACGAGCAGTACTTC. This encodes CASSPGHPISYEQYF. The rearrangement links TRBV21-1 to TRBJ2-7; TRBD1 reflects the table's D call only, with no check against the DNA. TRBV21-1 is a pseudogene locus. The CDR3 contains 15 residues.

The rearrangement links TRBV11-1 to TRBJ1-2, with D hard to call. The germline gives CDR1 SGHAT, CDR2 FQDESV (reference sequence). Trimming shortened V by 1 base and J by 8 bases, and 8 bases separated the two germline ends. The CDR3 totals 12 residues. The CDR3 sequence: CASSLVGYGYTF. CDR3 coding DNA: TGTGCCAGCAGCTTAGTGGGCTACGGCTACACCTTC.

This chain joins TRBV11-2 and TRBJ2-1, with TRBD2 matching over 11 bases. CDR3 length: 15 residues. Unmatched junction bases numbered 7, after V lost 6 bases and J lost 6 bases. Germline assignment: CDR1 SGHAT and CDR2 FQNNGV. The CDR3 DNA reads TGTGCCAGCAGACTCGTAGCGGGGGGGCTCAATGAGCAGTTCTTC. It translates to CASRLVAGGLNEQFF.

V is TRBV6-5 and J is TRBJ2-7, with 8 bases lining up with TRBD2. This CDR3 comprises 15 residues. In germline, CDR1 is MNHEY, CDR2 SVGAGI. CDR3 sequence: CATEKAGAGPYEQYF. CDR3 bases: TGTGCGACCGAAAAAGCGGGAGCGGGGCCCTACGAGCAGTACTTC.

This clone was counted once. The rearrangement uses TRBV24-1 and TRBJ1-5, with TRBD1 matching over 10 bases. Germline CDR1 KGHDR, CDR2 SFDVKD. Trimming removed 4 bases from V and 11 bases from J; junction bases left unmatched: 10. CDR3 length: 15 residues. In DNA, the CDR3 is TGTGCCACCAGTGACCCAGGACAGGGGGTAAGGACCCAGCATTTT. Translation gives CATSDPGQGVRTQHF.

The chain combines TRBV20-1 with TRBJ1-2; the D gene is possibly TRBD1 (6 bases). Trimming removed 4 bases at V and 8 bases at J, with 11 bases between. CDR1 is DFQATT, CDR2 SNEGSKA, per germline (reference sequence). The CDR3 is 11 amino acids. CDR3 residues: CSATTGQGYTF. Here the CDR3 DNA reads TGCAGTGCTACCACAGGGCAGGGCTACACCTTC.

J is TRBJ2-1 and V is TRBV7-9, with D maybe TRBD1 (6 bases). V gave up 2 bases and J gave up 7 bases, with 15 bases separating them. CDR1 and CDR2 from the germline V gene are SEHNR and FQNEAQ (reference sequence). The CDR3 runs to 15 residues. The CDR3 DNA reads TGTGCCAGCAGCTTATTTTTTGGGGGCCTGAATGAGCAGTTCTTC. Amino acid sequence: CASSLFFGGLNEQFF.

The J gene is TRBJ2-2, the V gene TRBV3-1 (or the pseudogene TRBV3-2); no definite D call. Trimming took off 0 bases at V and 2 bases at J, with 7 bases between the two ends. The length of the CDR3 is 15 residues. Looked up from germline, CDR1 is LGHDT and CDR2 is YNNKEL (reference sequence). As DNA, the CDR3 is TGTGCCAGCAGCCAAGATGGCAGAAACACCGGGGAGCTGTTTTTT. Amino acids: CASSQDGRNTGELFF.

The V call is TRBV11-2, the J call TRBJ2-5; D remains ambiguous. The germline V gene has CDR1 SGHAT and CDR2 FQNNGV. There are 13 residues in the CDR3. V lost 0 bases to trimming and J lost 2 bases, with 4 bases between them. The DNA for the CDR3 is TGTGCCAGCAGCTTAGAACAACAAGAGACCCAGTACTTC. Translating it yields CASSLEQQETQYF.

This rearrangement joins TRBV3-1 (or the pseudogene TRBV3-2) to TRBJ2-3; D unresolved. The CDR3 consists of 14 residues. Germline V gene lookup returns CDR1 LGHDT and CDR2 YNNKEL (reference sequence). V lost 0 bases and J lost 3, with 7 bases in between. In nucleotides, the CDR3 is TGTGCCAGCAGCCAAGAAACTGTGACAGATACGCAGTATTTT. This gives the protein CASSQETVTDTQYF.

This chain links TRBV28 with TRBJ2-5, with 9 bases identical to TRBD1. V gave up 4 bases and J gave up 5 bases; unmatched junction bases: 8. Germline CDR1 and CDR2: MDHEN and SYDVKM. The CDR3 spans 15 residues. This CDR3 is CASSSIGTGLETQYF. CDR3 coding DNA: TGTGCCAGCAGTTCCATCGGGACAGGGCTGGAGACCCAGTACTTC.

This clone came up many times. V gene TRBV9 combines with J gene TRBJ2-5; D possibly corresponds to TRBD2 (5 bases). Germline-derived CDR1 and CDR2 are SGDLS and YYNGEE. With 2 bases removed from V and 9 bases from J, the gap between germline ends came to 14 bases. CDR3 length: 13 residues. CDR3 sequence (DNA): TGTGCCAGCAGCGTGGTCTGGGAGTCGGCCCAGTACTTC. It specifies CASSVVWESAQYF.

This clone was observed a few times. The gene calls are TRBV5-8 and TRBJ1-3, with unresolved D. This CDR3 region has 13 residues. The ends were cut back, 2 bases at V and 6 bases at J, with 9 bases in the middle. In germline, CDR1 is SGHTS, CDR2 YDEGEE. The CDR3 nucleotides read TGTGCCAGCAGCTTTTACGCGGAAAACACCATATATTTT. It translates to CASSFYAENTIYF.

This clone was seen more than once but under ten times. The chain links TRBV6-5 to TRBJ2-5; TRBD1 might be the D (5 bases). This CDR3 is built from 14 residues. V gave up 6 bases and J gave up 5 bases, with 16 bases separating them. Germline assignment: CDR1 MNHEY and CDR2 SVGAGI. The CDR3 DNA reads as TGTGCCAGCAGCTCCGTGGGGCTACGGGAGACCCAGTACTTC. This encodes CASSSVGLRETQYF.

The chain has TRBV30 and TRBJ2-1, with D unclear. This CDR3 is 12 amino acids long. Germline V CDR1 and CDR2: GTSNPN, SVGIG (reference sequence). The V end lost 1 base, the J end lost 4 bases, and 5 bases lay between the germline ends. The CDR3 DNA reads TGTGCCTGGAGTGCACAATACAATGAGCAGTTCTTC. Translation: CAWSAQYNEQFF.

This chain connects TRBV19 to TRBJ1-1, with D possibly TRBD1 on 5 matching bases. The germline CDR1 and CDR2 sequences are LNHDA and SQIVND (reference sequence). The CDR3 runs 18 residues. V lost 6 bases and J 1 base, leaving 24 bases between the germline ends. The CDR3 nucleotides are TGTGCCAGTAGGGGGAGAGGACGTAGCGCGGGGCCGAACACTGAAGCTTTCTTT. Its protein product is CASRGRGRSAGPNTEAFF.

In its sample, this clone was seen once. The chain has TRBV28 and TRBJ2-7; 7 bases fit TRBD2. V was clipped by 3 bases and J by 1 base; unmatched bases: 9. The CDR3 totals 16 residues. Germline V CDR1 and CDR2: MDHEN, SYDVKM. The CDR3 region is CASSFPLAEGSYEQYF. CDR3 coding DNA: TGTGCCAGCAGTTTCCCCCTAGCGGAAGGATCCTACGAGCAGTACTTC.

This clone has a handful of counts. Here the CDR3 reads CASSLPRRRYEQYF. The CDR3, as DNA: TGTGCCAGCAGTTTACCCCGGAGGCGCTACGAGCAGTACTTC. The chain recombines TRBV28 with TRBJ2-7; D is perhaps TRBD2 (5 bases). The germline V and J ends were trimmed by 2 bases and 3 bases, with 11 bases remaining between them. This CDR3 has 14 residues. Germline V gene lookup returns CDR1 MDHEN and CDR2 SYDVKM.

The genes are TRBV30 and TRBJ1-4; 9 bases line up with TRBD1. Germline trimming cut 5 bases from V and 1 base from J; bases unmatched to any gene: 2. Germline lookup yields CDR1 GTSNPN and CDR2 SVGIG (reference sequence). This CDR3 is built from 14 residues. In DNA form, the CDR3 reads TGTGCCTGGGCGACAGGGGGAACTAATGAAAAACTGTTTTTT. It translates to CAWATGGTNEKLFF. Based on the CDR3 plus reference TRBV30 and TRBJ1-4, the full variable domain is SQTIHQWPATLVQPVGSPLSLECTVEGTSNPNLYWYRQAAGRGLQLLFYSVGIGQISSEVPQNLSASRPQDRQFILSSKKLLLSDSGFYLCAWATGGTNEKLFFGSGTQLSVL.

V usage is TRBV19 and J usage is TRBJ1-5, with a weak D call TRBD1 (6 bases). In germline, CDR1 is LNHDA, CDR2 SQIVND (reference sequence). The CDR3 is 15 residues long. Trimming stripped 7 bases from V and 5 bases from J, with 18 bases between. DNA for the CDR3: TGTGCCAGTAACCCAGGACGGGGGGGCTATCAGCCCCAGCATTTT. Translated, it gives CASNPGRGGYQPQHF.

The chain carries TRBV19 and TRBJ1-1; D is unclear. V lost 1 base, J lost 5 bases, and 8 bases lay in between. This CDR3 spans 13 amino acids. The germline V gene has CDR1 LNHDA and CDR2 SQIVND (reference sequence). The CDR3 here is CASSIGLRTEAFF. DNA for the CDR3: TGTGCCAGTAGTATAGGCCTTCGGACTGAAGCTTTCTTT.

The chain carries TRBV14 and TRBJ2-3; no reliable D call. From germline, CDR1 is SGHDN and CDR2 FVKESK. The CDR3 covers 14 residues. Trimming stripped 4 bases from V and 2 bases from J, with 10 bases between. For the CDR3, the DNA is TGTGCCAGCAGCCCCGGTAAATACACAGATACGCAGTATTTT. Amino acids: CASSPGKYTDTQYF.

This clone has only one observation. The CDR3 is CASSSKTGGAAFF. The CDR3 DNA follows: TGTGCCAGCAGCTCAAAGACAGGGGGCGCGGCTTTCTTT. The chain employs TRBV7-2 and TRBJ1-1; the match to TRBD1 covers 10 bases. In germline, CDR1 is SGHTA, CDR2 FQGNSA. The CDR3 runs 13 residues. V gave up 4 bases and J gave up 11 bases; unmatched junction bases: 7.